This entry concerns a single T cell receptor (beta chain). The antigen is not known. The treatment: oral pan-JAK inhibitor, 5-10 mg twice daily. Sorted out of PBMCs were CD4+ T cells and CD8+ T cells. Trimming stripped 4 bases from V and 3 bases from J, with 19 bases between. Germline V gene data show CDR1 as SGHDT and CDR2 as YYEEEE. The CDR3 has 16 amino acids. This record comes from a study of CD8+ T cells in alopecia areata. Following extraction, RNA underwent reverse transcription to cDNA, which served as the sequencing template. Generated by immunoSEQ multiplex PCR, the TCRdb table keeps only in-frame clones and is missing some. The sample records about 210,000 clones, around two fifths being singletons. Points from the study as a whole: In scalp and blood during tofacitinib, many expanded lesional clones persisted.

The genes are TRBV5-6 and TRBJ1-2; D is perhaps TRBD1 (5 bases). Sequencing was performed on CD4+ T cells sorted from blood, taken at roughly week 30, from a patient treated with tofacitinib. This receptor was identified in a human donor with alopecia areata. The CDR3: CASSLGASVRDYGYTF. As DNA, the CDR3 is TGTGCCAGCAGCCTAGGGGCGAGCGTGCGCGACTATGGCTACACCTTC.